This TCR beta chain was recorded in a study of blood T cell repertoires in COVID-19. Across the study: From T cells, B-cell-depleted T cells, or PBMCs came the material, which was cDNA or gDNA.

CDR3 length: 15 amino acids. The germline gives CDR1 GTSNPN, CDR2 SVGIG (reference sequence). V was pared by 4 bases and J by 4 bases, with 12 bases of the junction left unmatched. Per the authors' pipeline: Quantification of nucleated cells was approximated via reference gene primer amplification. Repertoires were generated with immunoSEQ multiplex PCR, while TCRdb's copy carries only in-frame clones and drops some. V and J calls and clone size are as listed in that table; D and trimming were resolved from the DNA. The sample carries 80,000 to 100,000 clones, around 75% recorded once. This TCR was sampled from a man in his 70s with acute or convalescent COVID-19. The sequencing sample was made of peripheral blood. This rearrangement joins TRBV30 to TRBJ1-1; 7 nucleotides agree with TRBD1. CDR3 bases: TGTGCCTGGATGACAGGGAGGTTTGCGGCCACTGAAGCTTTCTTT. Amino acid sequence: CAWMTGRFAATEAFF.